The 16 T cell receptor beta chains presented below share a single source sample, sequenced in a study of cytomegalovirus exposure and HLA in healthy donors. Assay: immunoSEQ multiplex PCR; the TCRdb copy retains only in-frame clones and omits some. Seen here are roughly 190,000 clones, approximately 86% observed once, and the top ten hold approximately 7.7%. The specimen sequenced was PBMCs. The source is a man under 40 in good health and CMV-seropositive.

The CDR3 nucleotides are TGTGCCAGCAGTTACTCGGGGGGGACCACTGAAGCTTTCTTT. Amino acids: CASSYSGGTTEAFF. The chain carries TRBV6-5 and TRBJ1-1; tentative D call: TRBD1 (5 bases). With 0 bases removed from V and 4 bases from J, the gap between germline ends came to 9 bases. From germline, CDR1 is MNHEY and CDR2 SVGAGI. The CDR3 length is 14 residues.

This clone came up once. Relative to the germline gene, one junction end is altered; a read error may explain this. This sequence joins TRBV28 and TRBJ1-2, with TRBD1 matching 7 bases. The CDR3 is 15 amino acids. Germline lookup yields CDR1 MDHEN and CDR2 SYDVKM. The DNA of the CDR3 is TGTGCCAGCAGCTTATACAGGGGCCGATCCTATGGCTACACCTTC. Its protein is CASSLYRGRSYGYTF.

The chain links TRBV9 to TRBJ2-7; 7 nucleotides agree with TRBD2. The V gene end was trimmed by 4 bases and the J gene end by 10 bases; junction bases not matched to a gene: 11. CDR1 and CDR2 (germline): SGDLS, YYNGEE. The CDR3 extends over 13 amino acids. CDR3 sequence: CASSPTLGGGQYF. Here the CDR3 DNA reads TGTGCCAGCAGCCCTACCCTGGGGGGGGGACAGTACTTC. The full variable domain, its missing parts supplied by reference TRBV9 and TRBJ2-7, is DSGVTQTPKHLITATGQRVTLRCSPRSGDLSVYWYQQSLDQGLQFLIQYYNGEERAKGNILERFSAQQFPDLHSELNLSSLELGDSALYFCASSPTLGGGQYFGPGTRLTVT.

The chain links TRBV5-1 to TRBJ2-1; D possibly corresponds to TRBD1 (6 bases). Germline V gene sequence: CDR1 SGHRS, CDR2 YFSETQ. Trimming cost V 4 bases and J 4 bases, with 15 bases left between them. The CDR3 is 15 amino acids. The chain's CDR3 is CASSAGQLKYNEQFF. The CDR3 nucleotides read TGCGCCAGCAGCGCCGGACAGTTGAAGTACAATGAGCAGTTCTTC.

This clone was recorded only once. This chain's CDR3 is CASSYSLAANEQFF. The DNA for the CDR3 is TGTGCCAGCAGTTACTCCCTAGCAGCCAATGAGCAGTTCTTC. The chain uses TRBV6-5 and TRBJ2-1, with D possibly matching TRBD2 (5 bases). Trimming took off 0 bases at V and 6 bases at J, with 9 bases between the two ends. CDR1 and CDR2 (germline): MNHEY, SVGAGI. The CDR3 sequence is 14 residues long.

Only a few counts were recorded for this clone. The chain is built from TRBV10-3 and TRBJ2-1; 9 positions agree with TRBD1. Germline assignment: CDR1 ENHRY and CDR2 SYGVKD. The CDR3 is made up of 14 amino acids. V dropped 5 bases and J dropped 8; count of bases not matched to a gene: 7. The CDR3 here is CAISPGQGDHEQFF. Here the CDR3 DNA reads TGTGCCATCAGTCCGGGACAGGGTGACCATGAGCAGTTCTTC.

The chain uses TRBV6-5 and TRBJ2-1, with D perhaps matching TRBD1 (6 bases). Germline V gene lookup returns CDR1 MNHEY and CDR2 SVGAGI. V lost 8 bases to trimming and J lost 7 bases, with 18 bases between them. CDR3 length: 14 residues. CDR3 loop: CASGGNNPRNEQFF. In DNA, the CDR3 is TGTGCCAGCGGGGGCAATAACCCTCGTAATGAGCAGTTCTTC.

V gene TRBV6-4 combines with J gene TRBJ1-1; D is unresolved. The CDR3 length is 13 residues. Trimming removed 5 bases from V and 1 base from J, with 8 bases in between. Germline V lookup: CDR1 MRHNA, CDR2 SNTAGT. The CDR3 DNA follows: TGTGCCAGCAGTTGGCAGGCGAACACTGAAGCTTTCTTT. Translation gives CASSWQANTEAFF.

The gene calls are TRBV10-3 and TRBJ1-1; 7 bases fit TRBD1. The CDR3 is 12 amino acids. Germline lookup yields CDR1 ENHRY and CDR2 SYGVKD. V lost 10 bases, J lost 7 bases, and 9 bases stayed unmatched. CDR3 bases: TGTGCCACCGAAGGGGGCGCAGGTGAAGCTTTCTTT. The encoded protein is CATEGGAGEAFF.

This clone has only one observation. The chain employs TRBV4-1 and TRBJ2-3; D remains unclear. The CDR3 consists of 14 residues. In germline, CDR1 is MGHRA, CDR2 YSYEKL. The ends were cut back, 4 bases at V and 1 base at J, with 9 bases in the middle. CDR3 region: CASSLRSGTDTQYF. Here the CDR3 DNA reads TGCGCCAGCAGCCTCAGGAGTGGCACAGATACGCAGTATTTT.

The chain's CDR3 is CASSLAREQYF. The CDR3 DNA is TGTGCCAGCAGTTTAGCCCGCGAGCAGTACTTC. The chain is built from TRBV28 and TRBJ2-7; D gene unclear. There are 11 residues in the CDR3. V was pared by 2 bases and J by 6 bases, with 5 bases between. Germline V gives CDR1 MDHEN, CDR2 SYDVKM.

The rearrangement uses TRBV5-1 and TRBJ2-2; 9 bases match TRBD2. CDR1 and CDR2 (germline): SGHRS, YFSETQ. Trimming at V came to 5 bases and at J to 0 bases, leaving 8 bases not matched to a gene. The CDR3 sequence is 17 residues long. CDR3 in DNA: TGCGCCAGCAGTCCGACTAGCGGTGCGGCGAACACCGGGGAGCTGTTTTTT. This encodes CASSPTSGAANTGELFF. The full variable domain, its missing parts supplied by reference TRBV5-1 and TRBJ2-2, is KAGVTQTPRYLIKTRGQQVTLSCSPISGHRSVSWYQQTPGQGLQFLFEYFSETQRNKGNFPGRFSGRQFSNSRSEMNVSTLELGDSALYLCASSPTSGAANTGELFFGEGSRLTVL.

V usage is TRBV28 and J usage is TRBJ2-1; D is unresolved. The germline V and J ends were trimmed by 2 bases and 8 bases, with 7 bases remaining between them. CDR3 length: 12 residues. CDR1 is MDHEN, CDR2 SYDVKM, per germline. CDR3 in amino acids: CASSLIPDEQFF. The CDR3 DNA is TGTGCCAGCAGTTTAATCCCCGATGAGCAGTTCTTC.

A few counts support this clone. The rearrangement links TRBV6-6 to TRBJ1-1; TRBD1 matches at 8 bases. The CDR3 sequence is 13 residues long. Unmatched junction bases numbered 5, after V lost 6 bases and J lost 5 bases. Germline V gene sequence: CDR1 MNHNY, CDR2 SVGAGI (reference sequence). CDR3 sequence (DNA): TGTGCCAGCAGGGCAGGGGGCGCGACTGAAGCTTTCTTT. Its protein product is CASRAGGATEAFF.

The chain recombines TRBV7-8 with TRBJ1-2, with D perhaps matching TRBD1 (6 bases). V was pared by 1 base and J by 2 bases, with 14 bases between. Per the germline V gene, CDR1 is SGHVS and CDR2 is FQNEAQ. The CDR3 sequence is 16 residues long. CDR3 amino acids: CASSLGAPQGNYGYTF. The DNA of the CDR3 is TGTGCCAGCAGCTTAGGGGCTCCTCAGGGGAACTATGGCTACACCTTC.

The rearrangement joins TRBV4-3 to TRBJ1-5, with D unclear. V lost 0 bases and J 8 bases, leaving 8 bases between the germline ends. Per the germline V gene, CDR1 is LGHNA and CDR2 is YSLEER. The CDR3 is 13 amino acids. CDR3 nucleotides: TGCGCCAGCAGCCAAGATCTTTATGAGCCCCAGCATTTT. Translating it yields CASSQDLYEPQHF.